This TCR beta chain was retrieved from a study of blood T cell repertoires in COVID-19. Study as a whole: The United States, Italy and Spain provided the acute and convalescent COVID-19 samples.

This table comes from immunoSEQ multiplex PCR, and its TCRdb copy is limited to in-frame clones, with some not included. The data show 170,000 or so clones, with over 90% seen just once and around 0.5% held by the top ten. This receptor was taken from a man aged 45-65 years with acute or convalescent COVID-19. The sample taken for sequencing was peripheral blood.

CDR3 protein: CASSYTVDRKKNIQYF. The CDR3 DNA follows: TGTGCCAGCAGTTATACGGTCGACAGAAAGAAAAACATTCAGTACTTC. J is TRBJ2-4 and V is TRBV6-5, with D possibly being TRBD1 (5 bases). This CDR3 contains 16 residues. Germline-derived CDR1 and CDR2 are MNHEY and SVGAGI. V was trimmed by 3 bases and J by 4 bases, leaving 16 bases between them.